This T cell receptor beta chain derives from a study of prognosis after radiotherapy for stage I lung cancer. Across the whole study: The patients included approximately 15 who had newly diagnosed primary stage I lung tumors, along with four or five others who had oligometastatic NSCLC after their primary tumor had been surgically resected.

Two separate time points each saw a draw of roughly 6 milliliters of peripheral blood. This clonotype was found many times. Its specificity is not known. V lost 8 bases and J lost 7; bases outside the gene matches: 4. The CDR3 sequence is 11 residues long. Germline assignment: CDR1 DFQATT and CDR2 SNEGSKA (reference sequence). Study-wide findings and caveats: Tumor specificity of expanded TCR clones went undetermined.

Amplification of TCR beta CDR3 from genomic DNA used two-round multiplex PCR. It was primers specific to each TRBV and TRBJ gene that first-round PCR used. MiXCR, run by TCRdb on the multiplex PCR reads, gives a single entry per CDR3 protein. Of under 50,000 distinct CDR3 sequences listed, roughly a quarter are singletons. V and J are TRBV20-1 and TRBJ2-1; TRBD1 matches 8 bases. The sequence was obtained from a donor older than 45 with non-small cell lung cancer. The sample consisted of PBMCs, taken before or after stereotactic body radiation therapy (not recorded which). The CDR3 DNA reads as TGCAGTTTACAGGGGGAGAATGAGCAGTTCTTC. It codes for CSLQGENEQFF.